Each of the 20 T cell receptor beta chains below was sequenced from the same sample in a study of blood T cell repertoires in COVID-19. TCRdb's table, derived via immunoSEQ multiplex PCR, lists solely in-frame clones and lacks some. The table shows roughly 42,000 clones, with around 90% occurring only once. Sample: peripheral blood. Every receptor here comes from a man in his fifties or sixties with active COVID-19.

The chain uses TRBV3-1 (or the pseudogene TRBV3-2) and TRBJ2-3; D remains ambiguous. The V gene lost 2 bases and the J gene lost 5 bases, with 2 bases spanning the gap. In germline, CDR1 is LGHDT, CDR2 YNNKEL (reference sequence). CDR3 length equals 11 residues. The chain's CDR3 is CASSQRDTQYF. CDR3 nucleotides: TGTGCCAGCAGCCAACGAGATACGCAGTATTTT.

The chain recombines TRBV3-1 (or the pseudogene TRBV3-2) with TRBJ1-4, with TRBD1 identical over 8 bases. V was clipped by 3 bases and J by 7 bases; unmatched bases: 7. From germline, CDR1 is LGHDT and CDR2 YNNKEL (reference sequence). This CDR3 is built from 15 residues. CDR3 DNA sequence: TGTGCCAGCAGCCATCACAGGGGGTTGGGTGAAAAACTGTTTTTT. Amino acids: CASSHHRGLGEKLFF.

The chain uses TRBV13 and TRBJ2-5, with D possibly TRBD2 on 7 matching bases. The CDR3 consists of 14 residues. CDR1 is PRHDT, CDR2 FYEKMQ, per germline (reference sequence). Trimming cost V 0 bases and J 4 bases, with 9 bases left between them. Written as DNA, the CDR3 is TGTGCCAGCAGCTTAGGGGCGGGGGCAGAGACCCAGTACTTC. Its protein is CASSLGAGAETQYF.

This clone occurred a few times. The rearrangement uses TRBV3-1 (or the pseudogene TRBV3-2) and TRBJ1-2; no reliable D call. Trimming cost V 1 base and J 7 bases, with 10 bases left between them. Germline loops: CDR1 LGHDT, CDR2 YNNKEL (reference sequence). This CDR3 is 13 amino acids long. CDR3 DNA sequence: TGTGCCAGCAGCCAAGGCGGTCGGCGTGGCTACACCTTC. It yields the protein CASSQGGRRGYTF.

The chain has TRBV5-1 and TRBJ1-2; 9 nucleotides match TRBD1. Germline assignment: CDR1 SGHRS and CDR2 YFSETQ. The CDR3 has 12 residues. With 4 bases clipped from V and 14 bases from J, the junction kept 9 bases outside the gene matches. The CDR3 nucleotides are TGCGCCAGCAGCGAGGACAGGGGTCAGGATACCTTC. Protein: CASSEDRGQDTF. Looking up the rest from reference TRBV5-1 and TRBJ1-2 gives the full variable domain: KAGVTQTPRYLIKTRGQQVTLSCSPISGHRSVSWYQQTPGQGLQFLFEYFSETQRNKGNFPGRFSGRQFSNSRSEMNVSTLELGDSALYLCASSEDRGQDTFGSGTRLTVV.

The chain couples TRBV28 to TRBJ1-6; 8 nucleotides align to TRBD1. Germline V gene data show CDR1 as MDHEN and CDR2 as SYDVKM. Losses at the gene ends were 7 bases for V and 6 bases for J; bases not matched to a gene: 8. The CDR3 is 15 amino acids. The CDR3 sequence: CASMGTGRANSPLHF. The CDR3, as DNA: TGTGCCAGCATGGGGACAGGCAGGGCTAATTCACCCCTCCACTTT.

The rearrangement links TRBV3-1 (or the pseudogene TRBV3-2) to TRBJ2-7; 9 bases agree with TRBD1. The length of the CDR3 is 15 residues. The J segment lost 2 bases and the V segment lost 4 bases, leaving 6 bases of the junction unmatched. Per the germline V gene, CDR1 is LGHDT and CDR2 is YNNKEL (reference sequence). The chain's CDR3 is CASSLADRGAYEQYF. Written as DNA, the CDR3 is TGTGCCAGCAGCCTCGCTGACAGGGGGGCCTACGAGCAGTACTTC.

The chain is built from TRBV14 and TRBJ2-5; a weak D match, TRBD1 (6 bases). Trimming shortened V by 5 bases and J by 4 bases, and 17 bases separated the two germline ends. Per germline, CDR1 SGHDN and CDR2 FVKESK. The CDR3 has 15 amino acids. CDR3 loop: CASSTRAGTRETQYF. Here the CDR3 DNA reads TGTGCCAGCAGCACGAGAGCCGGGACAAGAGAGACCCAGTACTTC.

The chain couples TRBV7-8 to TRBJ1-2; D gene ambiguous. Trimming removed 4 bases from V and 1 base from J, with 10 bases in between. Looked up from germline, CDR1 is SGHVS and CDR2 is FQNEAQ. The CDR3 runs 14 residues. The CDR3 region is CASSSSVINYGYTF. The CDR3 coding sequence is TGTGCCAGCAGCTCAAGCGTGATTAACTATGGCTACACCTTC.

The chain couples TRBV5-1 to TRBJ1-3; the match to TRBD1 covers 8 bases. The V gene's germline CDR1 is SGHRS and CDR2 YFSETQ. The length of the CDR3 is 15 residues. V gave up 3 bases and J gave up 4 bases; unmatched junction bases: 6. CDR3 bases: TGCGCCAGCAGCTCGAGGACAGGGTACGGAAACACCATATATTTT. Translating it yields CASSSRTGYGNTIYF.

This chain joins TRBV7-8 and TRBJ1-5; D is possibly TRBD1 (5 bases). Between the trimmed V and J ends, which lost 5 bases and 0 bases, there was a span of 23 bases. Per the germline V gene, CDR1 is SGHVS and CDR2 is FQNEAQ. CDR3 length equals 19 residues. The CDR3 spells CASSARGLETIYSNQPQHF. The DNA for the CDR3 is TGTGCCAGCAGCGCCCGGGGACTCGAAACCATTTATAGCAATCAGCCCCAGCATTTT.

The DNA for the CDR3 is TGTGCCAGCAGTCCCAGGGGGCTCGAGACCCAGTACTTC. It specifies CASSPRGLETQYF. V and J are TRBV7-2 and TRBJ2-5; TRBD1 matches 8 bases. J lost 5 bases, V lost 6 bases, and 5 bases had no gene match. CDR1 SGHTA and CDR2 FQGNSA come from the germline V gene. This CDR3 region has 13 residues.

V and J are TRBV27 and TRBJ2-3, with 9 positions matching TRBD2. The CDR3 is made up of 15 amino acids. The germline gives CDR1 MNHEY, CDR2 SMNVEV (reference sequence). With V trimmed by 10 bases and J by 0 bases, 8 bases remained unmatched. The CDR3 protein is CATTARGGSTDTQYF. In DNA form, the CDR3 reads TGTGCCACCACGGCGCGGGGGGGAAGCACAGATACGCAGTATTTT.

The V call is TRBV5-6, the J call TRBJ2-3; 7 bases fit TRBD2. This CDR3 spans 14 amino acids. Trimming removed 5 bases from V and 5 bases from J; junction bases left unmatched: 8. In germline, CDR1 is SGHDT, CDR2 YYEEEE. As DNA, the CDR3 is TGTGCCAGCAGAAGCGGACTAGGAGGAGATACGCAGTATTTT. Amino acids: CASRSGLGGDTQYF.

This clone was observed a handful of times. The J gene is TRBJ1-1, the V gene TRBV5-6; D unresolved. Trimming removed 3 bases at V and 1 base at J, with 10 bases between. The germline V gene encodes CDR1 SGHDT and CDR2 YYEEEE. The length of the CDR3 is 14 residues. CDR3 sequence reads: CASSSISGNTEAFF. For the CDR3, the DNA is TGTGCCAGCAGCTCTATCTCGGGGAACACTGAAGCTTTCTTT.

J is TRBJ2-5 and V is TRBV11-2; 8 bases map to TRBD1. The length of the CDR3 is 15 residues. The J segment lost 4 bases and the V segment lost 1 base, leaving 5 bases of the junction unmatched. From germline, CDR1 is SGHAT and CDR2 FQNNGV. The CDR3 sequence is CASSLARGLRETQYF. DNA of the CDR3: TGTGCCAGCAGCTTAGCCAGGGGGCTCCGAGAGACCCAGTACTTC.

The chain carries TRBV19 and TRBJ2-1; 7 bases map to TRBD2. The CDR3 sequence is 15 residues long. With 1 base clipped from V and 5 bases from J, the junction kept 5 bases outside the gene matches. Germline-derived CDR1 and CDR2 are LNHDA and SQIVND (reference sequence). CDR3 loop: CASSIGGGANNEQFF. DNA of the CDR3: TGTGCCAGTAGTATAGGGGGAGGGGCCAACAATGAGCAGTTCTTC.

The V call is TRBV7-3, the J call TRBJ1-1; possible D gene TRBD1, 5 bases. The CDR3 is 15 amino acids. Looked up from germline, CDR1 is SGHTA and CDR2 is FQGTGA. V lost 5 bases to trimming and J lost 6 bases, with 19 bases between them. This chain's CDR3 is CASSEGGAGKAEAFF. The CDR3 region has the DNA TGTGCCAGCAGCGAAGGCGGGGCAGGGAAGGCTGAAGCTTTCTTT.

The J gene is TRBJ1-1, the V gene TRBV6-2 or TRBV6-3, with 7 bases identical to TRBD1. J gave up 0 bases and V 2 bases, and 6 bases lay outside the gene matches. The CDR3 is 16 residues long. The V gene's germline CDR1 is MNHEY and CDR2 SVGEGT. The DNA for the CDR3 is TGTGCCAGCAGTTACAAGGGGGGACAGCTGAACACTGAAGCTTTCTTT. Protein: CASSYKGGQLNTEAFF.

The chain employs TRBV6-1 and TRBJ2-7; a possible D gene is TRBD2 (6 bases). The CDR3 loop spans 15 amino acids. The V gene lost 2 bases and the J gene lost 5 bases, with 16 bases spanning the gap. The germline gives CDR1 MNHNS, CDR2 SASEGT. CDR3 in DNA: TGTGCCAGCAGTGAAAACCAGGCGGGCGGGGACGAGCAGTACTTC. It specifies CASSENQAGGDEQYF.